Below are 21 T cell receptor beta chains sequenced from a single sample in a study of blood T cells in healthy people across ages. A second PCR, run for about 7 to 11 cycles, used a sample-barcoded 5' primer plus a J-beta primer mix. Each CDR3 protein is one row after TCRdb ran MiXCR on the 5' RACE reads. Of about 2 million distinct CDR3 sequences in the sample, around half were seen once. The sample was blood. The receptors here all came from a woman aged 40 to 50 in good health.

This clonotype has only a few counts. The rearrangement links TRBV3-1 to TRBJ2-5; no clear D gene. The germline CDR1 and CDR2 sequences are LGHDT and YNNKEL (reference sequence). The V end lost 0 bases, the J end lost 7 bases, and 15 bases lay between the germline ends. CDR3 length: 15 residues. The CDR3 DNA reads as TGTGCCAGCAGCCAAGATGGGCAACTAATTGGGACCCAGTACTTC. It is translated as CASSQDGQLIGTQYF.

This clonotype was observed a single time. The rearrangement uses TRBV29-1 and TRBJ1-2; no clear D gene. This CDR3 has 12 residues. Germline assignment: CDR1 SQVTM and CDR2 ANQGSEA. V lost 4 bases and J lost 7, with 13 bases in between. The CDR3 loop is CSVVAGPTGYTF. The CDR3 DNA sequence: TGCAGCGTTGTCGCAGGTCCTACTGGCTACACCTTC.

For the CDR3, the DNA is TGTGCCAGCAGCTTAGGACAGGGGACTACTGGGGCCAACGTCCTGACTTTC. Residues: CASSLGQGTTGANVLTF. This chain connects TRBV7-6 to TRBJ2-6; TRBD1 might be the D (8 bases). The CDR3 is 17 residues long. The V and J ends lost 1 base and 2 bases respectively, with 12 bases between them. Germline V CDR1 and CDR2: SGHVS, FNYEAQ.

This chain joins TRBV6-2 or TRBV6-3 and TRBJ2-6; tentatively, D is TRBD1 (5 bases). CDR3 size: 12 residues. The V gene's germline CDR1 is MNHEY and CDR2 SVGEGT. The V end was cut by 5 bases, the J end by 8 bases, with 7 bases between. CDR3 sequence: CASSQGTNVLTF. The CDR3 DNA sequence: TGTGCCAGCAGTCAGGGTACCAACGTCCTGACTTTC.

The chain is built from TRBV12-5 and TRBJ2-1; TRBD2 matches at 7 bases. J was trimmed by 0 bases and V by 3 bases; bases with no gene match: 5. Germline V gene sequence: CDR1 LGHNT, CDR2 FRNRAP. The CDR3 sequence is 16 residues long. CDR3 protein: CASGLFERGSYNEQFF. The CDR3 DNA follows: TGTGCTAGTGGTTTATTTGAGCGGGGCTCCTACAATGAGCAGTTCTTC.

V is TRBV20-1 and J is TRBJ1-2; D is unresolved. Germline V lookup: CDR1 DFQATT, CDR2 SNEGSKA (reference sequence). V was pared by 3 bases and J by 0 bases, with 11 bases between. This CDR3 region has 14 residues. CDR3 sequence (DNA): TGCAGTGCTAGGGGTCAGAAGTCTAACTATGGCTACACCTTC. Translating gives CSARGQKSNYGYTF.

This clonotype was detected only a few times. The chain employs TRBV19 and TRBJ1-5; D ambiguous. The CDR3 sequence is 15 residues long. V was shortened by 5 bases and J by 0 bases, with 11 bases between the two germline ends. Germline assignment: CDR1 LNHDA and CDR2 SQIVND (reference sequence). The CDR3 spells CASSSGADSNQPQHF. CDR3 bases: TGTGCCAGTAGTTCGGGAGCCGATAGCAATCAGCCCCAGCATTTT.

This clonotype has a handful of counts. CDR3 residues: CASSQGIGANVLTF. The CDR3, as DNA: TGCGCCAGCAGCCAGGGGATTGGGGCCAACGTCCTGACTTTC. The chain recombines TRBV5-1 with TRBJ2-6; D perhaps matches TRBD1 (6 bases). This CDR3 comprises 14 residues. Looked up from germline, CDR1 is SGHRS and CDR2 is YFSETQ. V lost 4 bases and J 3 bases, leaving 8 bases between the germline ends.

This clonotype was seen a few times. V and J are TRBV29-1 and TRBJ1-2; D is undetermined. Germline lookup yields CDR1 SQVTM and CDR2 ANQGSEA. The CDR3 runs to 12 residues. V lost 2 bases and J 7 bases, leaving 11 bases between the germline ends. CDR3 bases: TGCAGCGTTGAAAGTCAAGTTGGTGGCTACACCTTC. Its translation is CSVESQVGGYTF.

The V gene is TRBV7-9, the J gene TRBJ1-2; D uncertain. The CDR3 is 14 residues long. Per the germline V gene, CDR1 is SEHNR and CDR2 is FQNEAQ (reference sequence). V gave up 5 bases and J gave up 9 bases, with 19 bases separating them. The CDR3 DNA follows: TGTGCCAGCAGCCCCGACACGGCGTCTGAGAGCTACACCTTC. Translating it yields CASSPDTASESYTF.

The chain uses TRBV6-1 and TRBJ2-2, with 13 bases lining up with TRBD2. The CDR3 loop spans 16 amino acids. J gave up 4 bases and V 4 bases, and 3 bases lay outside the gene matches. Germline V CDR1 and CDR2: MNHNS, SASEGT. CDR3 sequence (DNA): TGTGCCAGCAGTGGACTAGCGGGGGGCGGCACCGGGGAGCTGTTTTTT. Translation: CASSGLAGGGTGELFF.

The genes are TRBV12-3 or TRBV12-4 and TRBJ1-2; no clear D. This CDR3 spans 13 amino acids. Trimming left V 2 bases short and J 4 bases short, with 8 bases between. The CDR3, as DNA: TGTGCCAGCAGTTTAACTCCAGTCTATGGCTACACCTTC. It yields the protein CASSLTPVYGYTF.

The chain links TRBV20-1 to TRBJ1-5; TRBD1 might be the D (5 bases). The CDR3 has 15 residues. The germline V gene encodes CDR1 DFQATT and CDR2 SNEGSKA (reference sequence). The V gene lost 3 bases and the J gene lost 3 bases, with 15 bases spanning the gap. The CDR3 here is CSARGDRGNNQPQHF. In DNA, the CDR3 is TGCAGTGCTAGGGGGGACCGGGGGAACAATCAGCCCCAGCATTTT.

Regarding this clonotype: With a much larger clone just one base away, this may be a read error. The chain is built from TRBV5-1 and TRBJ2-3; unclear D gene. Germline V lookup: CDR1 SGHRS, CDR2 YFSETQ. V was pared by 4 bases and J by 0 bases, with 12 bases between. This CDR3 is 15 amino acids long. CDR3 nucleotide sequence: TGCGCCAGCAGCGCCGAGCAGCGAAGCACAGATACGCAGTATTTT. This translates into CASSAEQRSTDTQYF. Supplemented by reference TRBV5-1 and TRBJ2-3, the full variable domain reads KAGVTQTPRYLIKTRGQQVTLSCSPISGHRSVSWYQQTPGQGLQFLFEYFSETQRNKGNFPGRFSGRQFSNSRSEMNVSTLELGDSALYLCASSAEQRSTDTQYFGPGTRLTVL.

This clonotype was detected only a few times. The rearrangement links TRBV29-1 to TRBJ1-1; D gene uncertain. Trimming cost V 2 bases and J 4 bases, with 20 bases left between them. This CDR3 has 16 amino acids. Germline-derived CDR1 and CDR2 are SQVTM and ANQGSEA. The CDR3 loop reads CSVEPKGGSLSTEAFF. The CDR3 DNA reads TGCAGCGTTGAACCGAAGGGAGGGAGTCTGAGCACTGAAGCTTTCTTT.

V is TRBV20-1 and J is TRBJ2-5; D might be TRBD1 (5 bases). V was trimmed by 2 bases and J by 1 base, leaving 8 bases between them. The length of the CDR3 is 13 residues. Germline V CDR1 and CDR2: DFQATT, SNEGSKA (reference sequence). The CDR3 region is CSARPTGQETQYF. Written as DNA, the CDR3 is TGCAGTGCTAGACCAACAGGCCAAGAGACCCAGTACTTC.

The J gene is TRBJ2-1, the V gene TRBV12-3 or TRBV12-4; 13 bases fit TRBD2. V dropped 6 bases and J dropped 6; count of bases not matched to a gene: 5. There are 15 residues in the CDR3. The CDR3 sequence: CASSLTSGGVNEQFF. CDR3 in DNA: TGTGCCAGCAGCCTTACTAGCGGGGGGGTCAATGAGCAGTTCTTC.

The chain links TRBV24-1 to TRBJ1-2; TRBD1 agrees at 8 bases. Germline-derived CDR1 and CDR2 are KGHDR and SFDVKD. V dropped 4 bases and J dropped 7; count of bases not matched to a gene: 7. The length of the CDR3 is 14 residues. CDR3 DNA: TGTGCCACCAGTGAACCTACAGGACAGGGTGGCTACACCTTC. This sequence encodes CATSEPTGQGGYTF.

This chain joins TRBV28 and TRBJ1-6; 7 bases match TRBD1. The CDR3 is made up of 16 amino acids. Trimming took 3 bases from V and 0 from J; bases not matched to a gene: 2. CDR1 is MDHEN, CDR2 SYDVKM, per germline. The CDR3 loop reads CASSFGDSSYNSPLHF. The CDR3 nucleotides read TGTGCCAGCAGTTTTGGGGACAGCTCCTATAATTCACCCCTCCACTTT.

The rearrangement joins TRBV4-3 to TRBJ2-1; a possible D gene is TRBD2 (6 bases). Per the germline V gene, CDR1 is LGHNA and CDR2 is YSLEER. The CDR3 has 15 residues. V dropped 0 bases and J dropped 8 bases, with 14 bases sitting between them. The CDR3 DNA reads as TGCGCCAGCAGCCAAGATAGCCGACTAGGCGATGAGCAGTTCTTC. Translating gives CASSQDSRLGDEQFF.

The chain uses TRBV29-1 and TRBJ1-5, with D uncertain. Germline V lookup: CDR1 SQVTM, CDR2 ANQGSEA. The CDR3 contains 15 residues. The germline V and J ends were trimmed by 3 bases and 5 bases, with 17 bases remaining between them. The CDR3 nucleotides are TGCAGCGTTGACAGCCGGGGTGGAACGCATCAGCCCCAGCATTTT. Translating gives CSVDSRGGTHQPQHF.